Each of the 30 T cell receptor beta chains below was sequenced from the same sample in a study of cytotoxic CD8 clonotypes in ibrutinib-treated CLL. Clones were read by immunoSEQ multiplex PCR, and TCRdb kept only the in-frame ones, dropping some. Among about 150,000 clones listed, 70% to 80% were seen once. Sequenced here: PBMCs, sampled after 12 months of ibrutinib treatment. Every receptor here comes from a human donor with chronic lymphocytic leukemia.

The chain joins TRBV5-6 to TRBJ1-1; D remains ambiguous. Trimming shortened V by 1 base and J by 11 bases, and 24 bases separated the two germline ends. CDR3 size: 16 residues. Germline assignment: CDR1 SGHDT and CDR2 YYEEEE. This chain's CDR3 is CASSLSTGAVSFSAFF. The CDR3 bases are TGTGCCAGCAGCTTGAGTACGGGAGCAGTTAGTTTTTCGGCTTTCTTT.

V and J are TRBV19 and TRBJ2-3; D remains ambiguous. The CDR3 runs to 11 residues. CDR1 and CDR2 from the germline V gene are LNHDA and SQIVND (reference sequence). Trimming removed 5 bases at V and 6 bases at J, with 6 bases between. CDR3 nucleotides: TGTGCCAGTAGTCAGCTCGATACGCAGTATTTT. Translated: CASSQLDTQYF.

J is TRBJ2-1 and V is TRBV11-2, with TRBD2 identical over 11 bases. The CDR3 covers 16 residues. J lost 4 bases, V lost 5 bases, and 7 bases had no gene match. Germline V gene data show CDR1 as SGHAT and CDR2 as FQNNGV. The CDR3 sequence is CASSKTSGSGYNEQFF. The CDR3 DNA reads as TGTGCCAGCAGCAAAACTAGCGGGAGTGGGTACAATGAGCAGTTCTTC.

CDR3 DNA: TGTGCCAGTAGTATAAGTTCTGGGACAGGGGTAAATCAGCCCCAGCATTTT. Its protein is CASSISSGTGVNQPQHF. V and J are TRBV19 and TRBJ1-5; 10 bases are shared with TRBD1. The V gene end was trimmed by 2 bases and the J gene end by 4 bases; junction bases not matched to a gene: 8. The CDR3 is 17 residues long. CDR1 is LNHDA and CDR2 is SQIVND in the germline V gene (reference sequence). The full variable domain, with the rest looked up from reference TRBV19 and TRBJ1-5, is DGGITQSPKYLFRKEGQNVTLSCEQNLNHDAMYWYRQDPGQGLRLIYYSQIVNDFQKGDIAEGYSVSREKKESFPLTVTSAQKNPTAFYLCASSISSGTGVNQPQHFGDGTRLSIL.

The chain employs TRBV5-4 and TRBJ2-1; the match to TRBD2 covers 7 bases. This CDR3 region has 14 residues. The V gene's germline CDR1 is SGHNT and CDR2 YYREEE (reference sequence). The junction had 1 base not matched to a gene; V was cut back by 1 base and J by 3 bases. CDR3 protein: CASSLSSGYNEQFF. DNA for the CDR3: TGTGCCAGCAGCTTGTCTAGCGGCTACAATGAGCAGTTCTTC.

A few counts support this clone. The V gene is TRBV5-1, the J gene TRBJ1-1, with TRBD1 matching 7 bases. The CDR3 loop spans 13 amino acids. Looked up from germline, CDR1 is SGHRS and CDR2 is YFSETQ. V gave up 4 bases and J gave up 7 bases; unmatched junction bases: 7. Here the CDR3 reads CASSRDSEGEAFF. The DNA of the CDR3 is TGCGCCAGCAGCAGGGACAGTGAGGGTGAAGCTTTCTTT.

The gene calls are TRBV19 and TRBJ1-5; D ambiguous. Germline lookup yields CDR1 LNHDA and CDR2 SQIVND (reference sequence). V was pared by 4 bases and J by 0 bases, with 10 bases between. The CDR3 covers 15 residues. CDR3 coding DNA: TGTGCCAGTAGTAAGGGAGCTTATAGCAATCAGCCCCAGCATTTT. Translation: CASSKGAYSNQPQHF.

The J gene is TRBJ2-6, the V gene TRBV6-5; no clear D gene. Germline CDR1 is MNHEY and CDR2 is SVGAGI. This CDR3 comprises 15 residues. V was pared by 2 bases and J by 0 bases, with 5 bases between. CDR3 nucleotide sequence: TGTGCCAGCAGTTACGACAACTCTGGGGCCAACGTCCTGACTTTC. Protein sequence: CASSYDNSGANVLTF.

The chain uses TRBV13 and TRBJ2-2, with D unresolved. Germline V gives CDR1 PRHDT, CDR2 FYEKMQ (reference sequence). CDR3 length: 16 amino acids. V was clipped by 0 bases and J by 2 bases, with 10 bases between them. CDR3 sequence: CASSLGLRGNTGELFF. In DNA, the CDR3 is TGTGCCAGCAGCTTAGGCCTACGCGGTAACACCGGGGAGCTGTTTTTT.

The genes are TRBV10-3 and TRBJ1-4, with no clear D. The ends were cut back, 3 bases at V and 8 bases at J, with 10 bases in the middle. CDR1 ENHRY and CDR2 SYGVKD come from the germline V gene. This CDR3 is built from 13 residues. The CDR3 here is CAISESAREKLFF. The CDR3, as DNA: TGTGCCATCAGTGAATCGGCCCGAGAAAAACTGTTTTTT.

The J gene is TRBJ2-7, the V gene TRBV21-1; TRBD2 is taken as the D call from the table, unchecked against the DNA. TRBV21-1 is given as a pseudogene. The CDR3 has 19 residues. CDR3 sequence (DNA): TGTGCCAGCAGCAAAGTGGTAGCGGGAGGGTTAGGAATCTCCTACGAGCAGTACTTC. Its translation is CASSKVVAGGLGISYEQYF.

This chain connects TRBV27 to TRBJ1-1, with 7 bases aligning to TRBD1. Germline loops: CDR1 MNHEY, CDR2 SMNVEV (reference sequence). The CDR3 covers 14 residues. V trimming: 3 bases; J trimming: 6 bases; junction bases outside the gene matches: 7. CDR3 DNA sequence: TGTGCCAGCAGTTTCCAGGGGGGATGGGCTGAAGCTTTCTTT. Translation gives CASSFQGGWAEAFF.

The J gene is TRBJ2-4, the V gene TRBV7-9; D is undetermined. The CDR3 length is 12 residues. Trimming removed 3 bases at V and 9 bases at J, with 9 bases between. Germline CDR1 reads SEHNR; CDR2 reads FQNEAQ (reference sequence). The CDR3 is CASSLQFPIQYF. CDR3 nucleotides: TGTGCCAGCAGCTTGCAGTTTCCCATTCAGTACTTC.

This sequence joins TRBV10-3 and TRBJ1-5, with 8 bases aligning to TRBD1. The CDR3 contains 14 residues. CDR1 and CDR2 (germline): ENHRY, SYGVKD. Trimming cost V 9 bases and J 5 bases; bases outside gene matches: 9. Here the CDR3 reads CAINFGQGHQPQHF. The CDR3 region has the DNA TGTGCCATAAACTTCGGACAGGGCCATCAGCCCCAGCATTTT.

This chain links TRBV7-2 with TRBJ2-7, with TRBD2 matching 8 bases. CDR3 length: 16 amino acids. V lost 5 bases, J lost 2 bases, and 11 bases stayed unmatched. Looked up from germline, CDR1 is SGHTA and CDR2 is FQGNSA. The CDR3 sequence: CASSPVEAGAPYEQYF. The CDR3 DNA is TGTGCCAGCAGCCCCGTCGAAGCGGGAGCCCCCTACGAGCAGTACTTC.

The chain recombines TRBV5-1 with TRBJ2-7; 10 nucleotides match TRBD2. V shed 1 base, J shed 4 bases, and the junction held 14 bases outside the gene matches. The CDR3 is 18 residues long. The germline V gene has CDR1 SGHRS and CDR2 YFSETQ. DNA of the CDR3: TGCGCCAGCAGCTTGTTTAGCGGGAGGTCCCAAGTTGGATACGAGCAGTACTTC. Amino acid sequence: CASSLFSGRSQVGYEQYF.

The V call is TRBV27, the J call TRBJ1-1; D is ambiguous. The CDR3 totals 14 residues. Germline V gene sequence: CDR1 MNHEY, CDR2 SMNVEV (reference sequence). V was trimmed by 1 base and J by 5 bases, leaving 11 bases between them. CDR3 bases: TGTGCCAGCAGTTTATTGGGTTTGTCTACTGAAGCTTTCTTT. This codes for CASSLLGLSTEAFF.

This clone turned up a few times. The rearrangement links TRBV19 to TRBJ1-5; TRBD1 matches at 9 bases. V shed 3 bases and J 2 bases; nucleotides not matched to a gene: 5. Per germline, CDR1 LNHDA and CDR2 SQIVND (reference sequence). The CDR3 contains 16 residues. The CDR3 sequence is CASSIHWTGGNQPQHF. The CDR3 nucleotides read TGTGCCAGTAGTATTCACTGGACAGGGGGCAATCAGCCCCAGCATTTT.

The chain employs TRBV7-2 and TRBJ2-2; 7 bases are a match to TRBD2. The V and J ends lost 2 bases and 5 bases, in that order; junction bases with no gene match: 11. Per the germline V gene, CDR1 is SGHTA and CDR2 is FQGNSA. This CDR3 is 17 amino acids long. CDR3 coding DNA: TGTGCCAGCAGCTTAATATCGGTGGGAGGGCCGACCGGGGAGCTGTTTTTT. Its translation: CASSLISVGGPTGELFF.

This chain links TRBV6-5 with TRBJ1-5; D unclear. CDR1 is MNHEY, CDR2 SVGAGI, per germline. The CDR3 length is 15 residues. Trimming cost V 1 base and J 1 base, with 8 bases left between them. The CDR3 loop reads CASSYFTASNQPQHF. Here the CDR3 DNA reads TGTGCCAGCAGTTACTTTACGGCCAGCAATCAGCCCCAGCATTTT.

The chain joins TRBV30 to TRBJ2-7, with TRBD1 identical over 8 bases. Germline V gives CDR1 GTSNPN, CDR2 SVGIG (reference sequence). V dropped 1 base and J dropped 2; count of bases not matched to a gene: 13. The CDR3 extends over 17 amino acids. CDR3 bases: TGTGCCTGGAGTGCACCCGGAAGACAGGGGATAACCTACGAGCAGTACTTC. As protein: CAWSAPGRQGITYEQYF. The full variable domain, its missing parts supplied by reference TRBV30 and TRBJ2-7, is SQTIHQWPATLVQPVGSPLSLECTVEGTSNPNLYWYRQAAGRGLQLLFYSVGIGQISSEVPQNLSASRPQDRQFILSSKKLLLSDSGFYLCAWSAPGRQGITYEQYFGPGTRLTVT.

This chain connects TRBV27 to TRBJ2-1, with 9 nucleotides matching TRBD2. Trimming took 3 bases from V and 0 from J; bases not matched to a gene: 0. This CDR3 has 15 residues. Germline V gene lookup returns CDR1 MNHEY and CDR2 SMNVEV (reference sequence). The DNA of the CDR3 is TGTGCCAGCAGTTTTAGCGGGAGCTCCTACAATGAGCAGTTCTTC. Protein product: CASSFSGSSYNEQFF.

This rearrangement joins TRBV28 to TRBJ1-2; D unclear. V lost 6 bases and J 6 bases, leaving 14 bases between the germline ends. The V gene's germline CDR1 is MDHEN and CDR2 SYDVKM. The CDR3 has 13 residues. The CDR3 DNA is TGTGCCAGCAGCAAAACACAGATCAATGGCTACACCTTC. Translating it yields CASSKTQINGYTF.

The chain combines TRBV5-1 with TRBJ2-3; perhaps TRBD1 as D (6 bases). This CDR3 has 14 amino acids. Germline values: CDR1 SGHRS, CDR2 YFSETQ. With 3 bases removed from V and 5 bases from J, the gap between germline ends came to 13 bases. The CDR3 nucleotides are TGCGCCAGCAGCTCGGCCGCACAGGGAGATACGCAGTATTTT. Translated: CASSSAAQGDTQYF.

The CDR3 DNA is TGTGCCAGCAGTGAGATCTCTCCGGGGGCTGCAGGAAACACCATATATTTT. This translates into CASSEISPGAAGNTIYF. This rearrangement joins TRBV6-1 to TRBJ1-3, with D tentatively TRBD1 (6 bases). CDR1 and CDR2 (germline): MNHNS, SASEGT. This CDR3 region has 17 residues. Deletions cut 3 bases from V and 4 bases from J, with 19 bases between.

The chain is built from TRBV14 and TRBJ2-2; 11 bases match TRBD1. Germline CDR1 reads SGHDN; CDR2 reads FVKESK. The ends lost 1 base at V and 6 bases at J; junction bases unmatched: 7. This CDR3 is built from 17 residues. The CDR3 is CASSQAPGQGGPGELFF. In nucleotides, the CDR3 is TGTGCCAGCAGCCAAGCCCCGGGACAGGGGGGGCCCGGGGAGCTGTTTTTT.

This clone was counted once. The chain combines TRBV4-3 with TRBJ2-3; the D gene is possibly TRBD1 (6 bases). The CDR3 has 16 amino acids. V was trimmed by 0 bases and J by 5 bases, leaving 15 bases between them. Germline V CDR1 and CDR2: LGHNA, YSLEER. The CDR3 here is CASSQDREGGEDTQYF. As DNA, the CDR3 is TGCGCCAGCAGCCAAGACAGGGAAGGGGGAGAAGATACGCAGTATTTT.

In its sample, this clone was seen once. The chain recombines TRBV19 with TRBJ2-7, with 8 bases lining up with TRBD1. Trimming at V came to 7 bases and at J to 0 bases, leaving 20 bases not matched to a gene. Germline CDR1 LNHDA, CDR2 SQIVND (reference sequence). The CDR3 has 19 residues. CDR3 residues: CASKGPSAGGGPSSYEQYF. The CDR3 DNA reads as TGTGCCAGTAAGGGCCCGAGTGCAGGGGGCGGCCCGAGCTCCTACGAGCAGTACTTC.

The chain is built from TRBV18 and TRBJ2-3; 7 bases map to TRBD2. The germline V gene encodes CDR1 KGHSH and CDR2 LQKENI. With 3 bases clipped from V and 0 bases from J, the junction kept 12 bases outside the gene matches. This CDR3 region has 18 residues. Here the CDR3 DNA reads TGTGCCAGCTCACCCCTCGGGAGCGGGGTAACTAGCACAGATACGCAGTATTTT. It specifies CASSPLGSGVTSTDTQYF. Combining the CDR3 with reference TRBV18 and TRBJ2-3 gives the whole variable domain NAGVMQNPRHLVRRRGQEARLRCSPMKGHSHVYWYRQLPEEGLKFMVYLQKENIIDESGMPKERFSAEFPKEGPSILRIQQVVRGDSAAYFCASSPLGSGVTSTDTQYFGPGTRLTVL.

The CDR3: CASIPERGQETQYF. CDR3 in DNA: TGTGCCAGCATCCCCGAGCGGGGACAAGAGACCCAGTACTTC. The chain uses TRBV7-9 and TRBJ2-5; TRBD2 aligns across 7 bases. Germline V gives CDR1 SEHNR, CDR2 FQNEAQ (reference sequence). The CDR3 is made up of 14 amino acids. The V and J ends lost 7 bases and 2 bases, in that order; junction bases with no gene match: 7. The complete variable domain, with remaining parts taken from reference TRBV7-9 and TRBJ2-5, reads DTGVSQNPRHKITKRGQNVTFRCDPISEHNRLYWYRQTLGQGPEFLTYFQNEAQLEKSRLLSDRFSAERPKGSFSTLEIQRTEQGDSAMYLCASIPERGQETQYFGPGTRLLVL.